The 16 T cell receptor beta chains reported below all come from one sample, sequenced in a study of T cells of healthy individuals. TCRdb fed the 5' RACE reads into MiXCR, producing one record per CDR3 protein. The table lists approximately 100,000 distinct CDR3 sequences, approximately 16% of them singletons, with 6% to 8% in the top ten. Source of these receptors: a human donor in good health.

This clonotype was observed a handful of times. This chain connects TRBV6-2 or TRBV6-3 to TRBJ2-6; D not resolved. With 5 bases removed from V and 2 bases from J, the gap between germline ends came to 7 bases. CDR1 is MNHEY and CDR2 is SVGEGT in the germline V gene. The length of the CDR3 is 14 residues. The CDR3 bases are TGTGCCAGCAGTGTTGAGGCTGGGGCCAACGTCCTGACTTTC. It is translated as CASSVEAGANVLTF.

This chain links TRBV10-3 with TRBJ2-5; 10 bases are shared with TRBD2. The CDR3 length is 13 residues. Germline V gene data show CDR1 as ENHRY and CDR2 as SYGVKD. The CDR3 protein is CVTSGGAWGTQYF. The CDR3 region has the DNA TGTGTCACCAGCGGGGGGGCTTGGGGGACCCAGTACTTC.

Ten or more counts support this clonotype. The chain uses TRBV24-1 and TRBJ2-3, with D perhaps given as TRBD1 or TRBD2 (5 bases each). The germline V gene encodes CDR1 KGHDR and CDR2 SFDVKD. The V and J ends lost 0 bases and 0 bases respectively, with 12 bases between them. The CDR3 covers 17 residues. CDR3 DNA: TGTGCCACCAGTGATTTGTCCGCCAGGGAGAGCACAGATACGCAGTATTTT. It specifies CATSDLSARESTDTQYF.

This clonotype has only a few counts. The V call is TRBV7-9, the J call TRBJ2-5; TRBD1 is a possible D gene (6 bases). The germline V gene has CDR1 SEHNR and CDR2 FQNEAQ (reference sequence). V was cut by 1 base and J by 2 bases, with 11 bases left in between. CDR3 length: 15 residues. CDR3 sequence (DNA): TGTGCCAGCAGCTTAGGGGGACAAATACAAGAGACCCAGTACTTC. This translates into CASSLGGQIQETQYF.

The genes are TRBV20-1 and TRBJ1-1, with D maybe TRBD1 (5 bases). The CDR3 is 16 residues long. Trimming cost V 5 bases and J 4 bases, with 23 bases left between them. CDR1 is DFQATT and CDR2 is SNEGSKA in the germline V gene (reference sequence). CDR3 in amino acids: CSACRKGTGVSTEAFF. CDR3 coding DNA: TGCAGTGCTTGCCGAAAAGGGACGGGTGTATCCACTGAAGCTTTCTTT.

This chain links TRBV6-2 or TRBV6-3 with TRBJ1-2; D gene unclear. Germline CDR1 reads MNHEY; CDR2 reads SVGEGT. V was cut by 5 bases and J by 8 bases, with 12 bases left in between. This CDR3 is built from 12 residues. Written as DNA, the CDR3 is TGTGCCAGCAGTCCCCGAGGTGGAGGCTACACCTTC. Protein: CASSPRGGGYTF.

This clonotype was counted only a few times. This chain joins TRBV6-6 and TRBJ2-5; tentative D call: TRBD1 (6 bases). The CDR3 is 13 residues long. Trimming removed 4 bases at V and 2 bases at J, with 8 bases between. From germline, CDR1 is MNHNY and CDR2 SVGAGI (reference sequence). Here the CDR3 reads CASSWTEQETQYF. CDR3 sequence (DNA): TGTGCCAGCAGTTGGACAGAACAAGAGACCCAGTACTTC.

This clonotype came up many times. V usage is TRBV2 and J usage is TRBJ2-7; D not certain. Germline CDR1 is SNHLY and CDR2 is FYNNEI. This CDR3 spans 13 amino acids. Trimming cost V 4 bases and J 5 bases, with 12 bases left between them. The CDR3: CASSVGLGHEQYF. CDR3 DNA: TGTGCCAGCAGTGTTGGATTAGGGCACGAGCAGTACTTC.

This clonotype has ten or more counts. The CDR3 loop reads CASSQDRSDGYTF. In DNA form, the CDR3 reads TGTGCCAGCTCACAGGACCGGAGCGATGGCTACACCTTC. The chain uses TRBV18 and TRBJ1-2; D uncertain. The V and J ends lost 4 bases and 6 bases respectively, with 12 bases between them. The CDR3 has 13 residues. The germline V gene encodes CDR1 KGHSH and CDR2 LQKENI. Full variable domain (remainder filled in from reference TRBV18 and TRBJ1-2): NAGVMQNPRHLVRRRGQEARLRCSPMKGHSHVYWYRQLPEEGLKFMVYLQKENIIDESGMPKERFSAEFPKEGPSILRIQQVVRGDSAAYFCASSQDRSDGYTFGSGTRLTVV.

Only a few counts were recorded for this clonotype. The chain's CDR3 is CASSQQTGANEKLFF. Here the CDR3 DNA reads TGCGCCAGCAGCCAGCAAACAGGGGCTAATGAAAAACTGTTTTTT. The chain couples TRBV5-1 to TRBJ1-4, with TRBD1 identical over 7 bases. The CDR3 contains 15 residues. Per germline, CDR1 SGHRS and CDR2 YFSETQ. V was pared by 4 bases and J by 3 bases, with 6 bases of the junction left unmatched. Based on the CDR3 plus reference TRBV5-1 and TRBJ1-4, the full variable domain is KAGVTQTPRYLIKTRGQQVTLSCSPISGHRSVSWYQQTPGQGLQFLFEYFSETQRNKGNFPGRFSGRQFSNSRSEMNVSTLELGDSALYLCASSQQTGANEKLFFGSGTQLSVL.

The chain links TRBV4-1 to TRBJ1-4; D remains unclear. Germline lookup yields CDR1 MGHRA and CDR2 YSYEKL. Trimming took 1 base from V and 0 from J, leaving 12 bases between them. CDR3 length: 17 residues. In DNA, the CDR3 is TGCGCCAGCAGCCAAGCCCCAGAGTATACAACTAATGAAAAACTGTTTTTT. Translated, it gives CASSQAPEYTTNEKLFF.

This clonotype was detected only a few times. V is TRBV12-3 or TRBV12-4 and J is TRBJ1-2; possibly TRBD1 for D (5 bases). Trimming stripped 8 bases from V and 8 bases from J, with 21 bases between. This CDR3 is built from 14 residues. CDR3 in DNA: TGTGCCAGCCTTAGAGGGCTCAGGGCGTCCGGCTACACCTTC. Protein: CASLRGLRASGYTF.

The chain recombines TRBV2 with TRBJ2-7; TRBD2 matches at 14 bases. Germline CDR1 is SNHLY and CDR2 is FYNNEI. The CDR3 has 17 amino acids. Trimming removed 2 bases from V and 6 bases from J; junction bases left unmatched: 9. The CDR3 reads CASSELRLAGGRGEQYF. The CDR3 DNA reads TGTGCCAGCAGTGAATTGAGACTAGCGGGGGGGCGCGGCGAGCAGTACTTC.

Many counts were recorded for this clonotype. This chain joins TRBV7-9 and TRBJ2-2; perhaps TRBD1 as D (5 bases). The CDR3 consists of 19 residues. Trimming took off 4 bases at V and 0 bases at J, with 21 bases between the two ends. The germline CDR1 and CDR2 sequences are SEHNR and FQNEAQ (reference sequence). The CDR3 DNA reads TGTGCCAGCAGCTACCCGTACTACCTAGGACATGCGAACACCGGGGAGCTGTTTTTT. Protein product: CASSYPYYLGHANTGELFF.

This chain uses TRBV28 with TRBJ1-1; no clear D gene. The CDR3 extends over 12 amino acids. The ends were cut back, 6 bases at V and 6 bases at J, with 11 bases in the middle. Germline lookup yields CDR1 MDHEN and CDR2 SYDVKM. The CDR3 region has the DNA TGTGCCAGCAGGACCGCTGGGGCTGAAGCTTTCTTT. Its protein is CASRTAGAEAFF.

The rearrangement uses TRBV28 and TRBJ2-7; D unclear. V gave up 1 base and J gave up 4 bases, with 8 bases separating them. This CDR3 region has 13 residues. Looked up from germline, CDR1 is MDHEN and CDR2 is SYDVKM. The CDR3 protein is CASSLFSGYEQYF. CDR3 DNA: TGTGCCAGCAGTTTATTCTCCGGATACGAGCAGTACTTC.